Ten or more counts support the clone carrying this T cell receptor beta chain. This CDR3 contains 13 residues. The V end was cut by 4 bases, the J end by 5 bases, with 11 bases between. CDR1 SEHNR and CDR2 FQNEAQ come from the germline V gene (reference sequence). TCRdb fed the RT-PCR reads into MiXCR, producing one record per CDR3 protein. The profile shows 650,000 to 800,000 distinct CDR3 sequences, approximately 15% of them singletons. V and J are TRBV7-9 and TRBJ2-5; D is uncertain. The sequence was collected from a female donor in good health, serving as a healthy control. The sequencing sample was made of memory CD4+ T cells from blood. The CDR3 sequence: CASSSRTGETQYF. CDR3 sequence (DNA): TGTGCCAGCAGCTCCCGAACGGGCGAGACCCAGTACTTC.